This T cell receptor (beta chain) came from a study of vaccination effects on CD4 cells after COVID-19 (dated by TCRdb to the early 2020s). General notes on the study: Post-vaccine samples across the study were collected a median of 72 days after the second dose, with a range of 14 to 241. SARS-CoV-2 spike-specific CD4+ TCR repertoires were compared before and after mRNA vaccination in COVID-19 convalescent patients and in infection-naive vaccine recipients. A total of ten to eleven COVID-19 convalescent patients and a handful of SARS-CoV-2-naive healthy vaccine recipients were included in the full study. Cultures from other donors in the study were sequenced with the Oncomine TCR Beta short-read assay on an Illumina iSeq 100. Paper-wide results and their limitations: At late post-vaccination timepoints, both infection-induced and vaccine-induced clones showed marked clonal contraction, consistent with waning T cell responses. Only a small number of convalescent patients were included, and no early post-infection timepoints were available, which limited the study. In healthy vaccine recipients, vaccine-induced clones were almost all SARS-CoV-2 mono-reactive, with only 1 of 255 being cross-reactive with common cold coronaviruses.

To identify antigen-specific CD4+ T cell clonotypes by their expansion, the ViraFEST assay first stimulated PBMC with viral peptide pools and then applied TCR sequencing. After approximately eleven days of culture, CD4+ T cells were isolated with the EasySep CD4+ T cell isolation kit. Two doses of either the BNT162b2 or the mRNA-1273 mRNA SARS-CoV-2 vaccine were administered to participants. None of the healthy vaccine recipients had a prior SARS-CoV-2 infection, which was confirmed by nucleocapsid antibody tests that came back negative both before and after vaccination. Each well held more than 1.5 million PBMC cultured in IMDM containing roughly 5% human AB serum, around 9.3 IU/ml IL-2 and gentamicin, along with roughly 10 ug/ml peptides. On days 3 and 7, half of the culture medium was replaced with fresh IL-2-containing medium. Unless otherwise noted, each peptide stimulation condition was cultured in triplicate wells. Using Ficoll-Paque Plus gradient centrifugation, PBMC were separated from whole blood and then either used fresh or cryopreserved at -140C. The spike proteins of SARS-CoV-2 and of the common cold coronaviruses HCoV-NL63, HCoV-OC43 and HCoV-229E were spanned by overlapping peptide pools. Genomic DNA was extracted from cultured CD4+ T cells with the QIAamp micro DNA kit.

The library was made by the immunoSEQ multiplex PCR assay. DNA from the cultured and isolated CD4+ T cells underwent TCR beta CDR3 sequencing. The authors processed their data as follows. The analysis removed non-productive TCR sequences, trimmed reads to the CDR3 region, and retained only CDR3s that were 7 or more amino acids long. The MANAFEST web app was used to identify antigen-specific clonotypes by comparing expansion in peptide wells with expansion in reference cultures. For clones to be considered positive, expansion at FDR<0.05 versus reference and all other wells, an odds ratio above 5, and a frequency above 0.1% in two replicate wells were required. A clonotype was defined as cross-reactive if the clonotype was significantly expanded both in SARS-CoV-2 spike wells and in at least one common cold coronavirus spike condition. Using the stringdist R package, CDR3 similarity was measured by Levenshtein distance, and unrooted trees were constructed with ape in R 3.6.1. Drawn from immuneACCESS, this table holds only the in-frame rearrangements with V and J called that TCRdb kept. Clones are partly lost; checked studies trace under half to an unresolved V gene and leave the rest unexplained. For V, J and clone size, that table is used; D and trimming come from the DNA. Recorded for this sample are 25,000 to 30,000 clones; nearly 80% of them occurred a single time. The leading ten clones occupy 5.5% to 8% of the sample.

The CDR3 contains 15 residues, cysteine and valine counted. Of all the DNA, just the CDR3 is kept, 45 bases in frame from base 1. Based on the germline V gene, the CDR1 and CDR2 sequences are SGHRS and YFSETQ. For this clone: This clone's antigen is unknown. Per-base qualities were not stored, and no clone one base away is much larger.

Sequences were derived from CD4+ T cells from PBMCs cultured with SARS-CoV-2 spike peptides, sampled after COVID-19 vaccination. According to the study, the label for this sample's cell subset or site signals: SARS-CoV-2 spike overlapping peptide pool stimulation. Recombination connected TRBV5-1 to TRBJ2-7; D gene: possibly TRBD2, on 7 matching bases. The receptor was derived from a human donor who received a COVID-19 vaccine. Some clones in this sample may be carry-over from other donors' samples. CDR3 loop: CPWGGPRFSGCEQYV. The DNA reads TGCCCCTGGGGGGGGCCTAGGTTTTCAGGGTGCGAGCAGTACGTC.